This T cell receptor (beta chain) was identified in a study of OX40 agonist ivuxolimab in advanced cancers. Overall study: An agonistic anti-OX40 (CD134) antibody, ivuxolimab, was used to treat the patients. Subjects had a mean age of roughly 60 years, with a range of roughly 23 to 79; more than 70% were male.

Measured with immunoSEQ multiplex PCR; TCRdb has only the in-frame clones, and not every one. The repertoire holds around 100,000 clones, with approximately 90% as singletons. The sequenced sample was CD4+ or CD8+ T cells sorted from blood, obtained in a trial of the OX40 agonist ivuxolimab. The receptor comes from an adult with an advanced solid tumor such as melanoma, head and neck, liver or kidney cancer.

In DNA form, the CDR3 reads TGTGCCAGCACCGGACTCAACGTCCTGACTTTC. This gives the protein CASTGLNVLTF. V is TRBV28 and J is TRBJ2-6, with TRBD2 as a possible D gene (5 bases). The CDR3 totals 11 residues. Deletions cut 7 bases from V and 9 bases from J, with 7 bases between. Germline CDR1 is MDHEN and CDR2 is SYDVKM.